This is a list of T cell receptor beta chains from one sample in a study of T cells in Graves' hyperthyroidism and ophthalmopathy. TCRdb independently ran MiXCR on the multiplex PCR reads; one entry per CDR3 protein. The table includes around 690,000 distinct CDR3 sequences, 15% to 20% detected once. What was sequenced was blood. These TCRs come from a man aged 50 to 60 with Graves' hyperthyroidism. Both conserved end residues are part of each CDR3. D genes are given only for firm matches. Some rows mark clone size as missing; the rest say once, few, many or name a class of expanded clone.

cdr3_nt: TGTGCCAGTAGCCCCATATCTAGCGGGAGTCGGAACGAGCAGTACTTC
cdr3_aa: CASSPISSGSRNEQYF
v_call: TRBV10-3
j_call: TRBJ2-7
clone_size: -
d_call: TRBD2

cdr3_nt: TGCAGTGCTAGATACCGCGGTAACACCGGGGAGCTGTTTTTT
cdr3_aa: CSARYRGNTGELFF
v_call: TRBV20-1
j_call: TRBJ2-2
clone_size: -
d_call: -

cdr3_nt: TGTGCCAGCAGTTCCACTAGCGGGAGTCCAGATACGCAGTATTTT
cdr3_aa: CASSSTSGSPDTQYF
v_call: TRBV28
j_call: TRBJ2-3
clone_size: many
d_call: TRBD2

cdr3_nt: TGTGCCAGCAGCATAGGAAGCCCCTACGAGCAGTACTTC
cdr3_aa: CASSIGSPYEQYF
v_call: TRBV13
j_call: TRBJ2-7
clone_size: few
d_call: -

cdr3_nt: TGTGCCAGCAGTTTGGTTGGGGGGGCCGGTAACACTGAAGCTTTCTTT
cdr3_aa: CASSLVGGAGNTEAFF
v_call: TRBV12-3/TRBV12-4
j_call: TRBJ1-1
clone_size: many
d_call: -

cdr3_nt: TGTGCCAGCAGCCCCACTAGCGGGAGTGGCAATGAGCAGTTCTTC
cdr3_aa: CASSPTSGSGNEQFF
v_call: TRBV5-8
j_call: TRBJ2-1
clone_size: many
d_call: TRBD2

cdr3_nt: TGTGCCAGCAGCTTCCCCGGAATGCTTGCCCCAGATACGCAGTATTTT
cdr3_aa: CASSFPGMLAPDTQYF
v_call: TRBV13
j_call: TRBJ2-3
clone_size: few
d_call: -

cdr3_nt: TGTGCCAGCAGCGGCCCAGGGACCCAGTACTTC
cdr3_aa: CASSGPGTQYF
v_call: TRBV6-2/TRBV6-3
j_call: TRBJ2-5
clone_size: -
d_call: -

cdr3_nt: TGCAGCGTTGCCGACAGGGGGCTCTATGAGCAGTTCTTC
cdr3_aa: CSVADRGLYEQFF
v_call: TRBV29-1
j_call: TRBJ2-1
clone_size: -
d_call: TRBD1

cdr3_nt: TGTGCCTGGAGTTATCAGGGGCCCTACGAGCAGTACTTC
cdr3_aa: CAWSYQGPYEQYF
v_call: TRBV30
j_call: TRBJ2-7
clone_size: once
d_call: -

cdr3_nt: TGTGCCAGTAGTATTTTTTGGGGGGCTCACGGGGAGCTGTTTTTT
cdr3_aa: CASSIFWGAHGELFF
v_call: TRBV19
j_call: TRBJ2-2
clone_size: -
d_call: -

cdr3_nt: TGCGCCAGCAGCAAGGTGGGGGCCCGGGAGCTGTTTTTT
cdr3_aa: CASSKVGARELFF
v_call: TRBV4-1
j_call: TRBJ2-2
clone_size: once
d_call: -

cdr3_nt: TGTGCCAGCAGCGATCCCCTAGCGGCCTCCTACAATGAGCAGTTCTTC
cdr3_aa: CASSDPLAASYNEQFF
v_call: TRBV7-3
j_call: TRBJ2-1
clone_size: -
d_call: TRBD2

cdr3_nt: TGCAGCGTTGAAAAACAGATAACTCACAATGAGCAGTTCTTC
cdr3_aa: CSVEKQITHNEQFF
v_call: TRBV29-1
j_call: TRBJ2-1
clone_size: few
d_call: -

cdr3_nt: TGTGCCTGGAGTATCCCGGGGGATGGAAACACCATATATTTT
cdr3_aa: CAWSIPGDGNTIYF
v_call: TRBV30
j_call: TRBJ1-3
clone_size: -
d_call: -

cdr3_nt: TGTGCCAGCAGTTTATTAGGGGAAACCTACAATGAGCAGTTCTTC
cdr3_aa: CASSLLGETYNEQFF
v_call: TRBV28
j_call: TRBJ2-1
clone_size: few
d_call: -

cdr3_nt: TGTGCCAGCAGTTTAGGGGACGTTTCACCCCTCCACTTT
cdr3_aa: CASSLGDVSPLHF
v_call: TRBV7-8
j_call: TRBJ1-6
clone_size: -
d_call: -

cdr3_nt: TGCAGTGCTAGACGGACTAGCGGGAGGGGCTACAATGAGCAGTTCTTC
cdr3_aa: CSARRTSGRGYNEQFF
v_call: TRBV20-1
j_call: TRBJ2-1
clone_size: -
d_call: TRBD2

cdr3_nt: TGTGCCAGCAGACCCCGGCAGGGAGCCTACAATGAGCAGTCCTTC
cdr3_aa: CASRPRQGAYNEQSF
v_call: TRBV25-1
j_call: TRBJ2-1
clone_size: -
d_call: -

cdr3_nt: TGTGCCAGTAGTAGAGACGGGTTGAACACTGAAGCTTTCTTT
cdr3_aa: CASSRDGLNTEAFF
v_call: TRBV19
j_call: TRBJ1-1
clone_size: few
d_call: -

cdr3_nt: TGTGCCAGCAGCGCGGGGAGGGATGCGCCCCAGCATTTT
cdr3_aa: CASSAGRDAPQHF
v_call: TRBV7-9
j_call: TRBJ1-5
clone_size: -
d_call: -

cdr3_nt: TGTGCCAGCTCACCAACGGGACAGGGGGCCGATGAGACCCAGTACTTC
cdr3_aa: CASSPTGQGADETQYF
v_call: TRBV18
j_call: TRBJ2-5
clone_size: few
d_call: TRBD1

cdr3_nt: TGCGCCAGCAGCCGACTAGCGGGAGGTATAGATACGCAGTATTTT
cdr3_aa: CASSRLAGGIDTQYF
v_call: TRBV5-1
j_call: TRBJ2-3
clone_size: many
d_call: TRBD2

cdr3_nt: TGTGCCAGCAGTTTACGACTAGGGCCCTACGAGCAGTACTTC
cdr3_aa: CASSLRLGPYEQYF
v_call: TRBV12-3/TRBV12-4
j_call: TRBJ2-7
clone_size: -
d_call: -

cdr3_nt: TGTGCCAGCAGCTCCACTGCTCCGGCAGGGGAGACCCAGTACTTC
cdr3_aa: CASSSTAPAGETQYF
v_call: TRBV28
j_call: TRBJ2-5
clone_size: many
d_call: -

cdr3_nt: TGTGCCAGCAGCTTAGCAAGGTACACTGAAGCTTTCTTT
cdr3_aa: CASSLARYTEAFF
v_call: TRBV13
j_call: TRBJ1-1
clone_size: many
d_call: -

cdr3_nt: TGTGCCACGTACGGACCCGACTCGTACGAGCAGTACTTC
cdr3_aa: CATYGPDSYEQYF
v_call: TRBV12-3/TRBV12-4
j_call: TRBJ2-7
clone_size: -
d_call: -

cdr3_nt: TGTGCCAGCAGAAAAGGGGGGCCGTTCGAGACCCAGTACTTC
cdr3_aa: CASRKGGPFETQYF
v_call: TRBV2
j_call: TRBJ2-5
clone_size: many
d_call: -

cdr3_nt: TGTGCCACCAGCAAAGAGGCTCTCACCTCCCTTTATAGCAATCAGCCCCAGCATTTT
cdr3_aa: CATSKEALTSLYSNQPQHF
v_call: TRBV15
j_call: TRBJ1-5
clone_size: few
d_call: -

cdr3_nt: TGCGCCAGCAGCTTGTTCTCCCTAGCGGAAGAGACCCAGTACTTC
cdr3_aa: CASSLFSLAEETQYF
v_call: TRBV5-1
j_call: TRBJ2-5
clone_size: many
d_call: TRBD2

cdr3_nt: TGTGCCAGCAGCCCACTAGCGGGAGGGTACGAGCAGTACTTC
cdr3_aa: CASSPLAGGYEQYF
v_call: TRBV2
j_call: TRBJ2-7
clone_size: many
d_call: TRBD2

cdr3_nt: TGTGCCATCTCGGGCGGGAGGCAAACCTACGAGCAGTACTTC
cdr3_aa: CAISGGRQTYEQYF
v_call: TRBV7-9
j_call: TRBJ2-7
clone_size: -
d_call: TRBD2

cdr3_nt: TGCGCCAGCAGTGAGCTGTTAGCCGCCGACAATGAGCAGTTCTTC
cdr3_aa: CASSELLAADNEQFF
v_call: TRBV10-1
j_call: TRBJ2-1
clone_size: -
d_call: -

cdr3_nt: TGTGCCAGCAGCTTAGAGGAGGAGGGACTAGCGGGGGTATTCTACGAGCAGTACTTC
cdr3_aa: CASSLEEEGLAGVFYEQYF
v_call: TRBV11-2
j_call: TRBJ2-7
clone_size: many
d_call: TRBD2

cdr3_nt: TGTGCCAGTCGGTCTAGCGGGAGCGCTGGCAATGAGCAGTTCTTC
cdr3_aa: CASRSSGSAGNEQFF
v_call: TRBV19
j_call: TRBJ2-1
clone_size: few
d_call: TRBD2

cdr3_nt: TGTGCCAGCAGCTTAGAAGCTAGCGGGGCATTTACCGAGCAGTACTTC
cdr3_aa: CASSLEASGAFTEQYF
v_call: TRBV7-6
j_call: TRBJ2-7
clone_size: -
d_call: TRBD2

cdr3_nt: TGTGCCAGCCGGTCCGGGGTCGGGGAAAAACTGTTTTTT
cdr3_aa: CASRSGVGEKLFF
v_call: TRBV2
j_call: TRBJ1-4
clone_size: many
d_call: -